This T cell receptor (beta chain) was profiled in a study of T cells in narcolepsy. Study as a whole: Enrolled donors included narcolepsy type 1 or type 2 patients and healthy controls.

About this clone itself: Its antigen is not known.

Study-wide findings and caveats: Blood of same and different patients, but not healthy controls, reportedly held recurring autoreactive clonotypes. Autoreactive HCRT-specific and TRIB2-specific clonotypes were marked in same-patient CSF-versus-blood CD4+ comparisons.

Data came from immunoSEQ multiplex PCR; TCRdb stores just in-frame clones and leaves some out. The sample lists about 35,000 clones, around 84% occurring once. The V gene's germline CDR1 is MNHEY and CDR2 SVGAGI. The CDR3 length is 11 residues. V gave up 5 bases and J gave up 14 bases, with 10 bases separating them. The clonotype originates from a human donor in good health. V is TRBV6-5 and J is TRBJ1-6; D is unresolved. Material: memory (CD45RA-) CD4+ T cells from blood. The CDR3 DNA follows: TGTGCCAGCAGTGAACAATGGGCCCTCCACTTT. Its protein product is CASSEQWALHF.